These 2 T cell receptor beta chains came from one sample sequenced in a study of cytotoxic CD8 clonotypes in ibrutinib-treated CLL. This table comes from immunoSEQ multiplex PCR, and its TCRdb copy is limited to in-frame clones, with some not included. The sample yields roughly 250,000 clones, under 75% seen once. The material sequenced was PBMCs, taken after 24 months of ibrutinib treatment. Receptor source: a human donor with chronic lymphocytic leukemia.

The rearrangement uses TRBV9 and TRBJ2-7; TRBD2 matches 8 bases. CDR3 size: 13 residues. Germline trimming cut 4 bases from V and 3 bases from J; bases unmatched to any gene: 3. Germline V gene lookup returns CDR1 SGDLS and CDR2 YYNGEE. The CDR3 DNA reads TGTGCCAGCAGCCCCGGGACTAGCTACGAGCAGTACTTC. It translates to CASSPGTSYEQYF. Filled out from reference TRBV9 and TRBJ2-7, the complete variable domain reads DSGVTQTPKHLITATGQRVTLRCSPRSGDLSVYWYQQSLDQGLQFLIQYYNGEERAKGNILERFSAQQFPDLHSELNLSSLELGDSALYFCASSPGTSYEQYFGPGTRLTVT.

The chain recombines TRBV27 with TRBJ2-1, with D possibly matching TRBD2 (6 bases). Trimming shortened V by 6 bases and J by 2 bases, and 14 bases separated the two germline ends. CDR1 MNHEY and CDR2 SMNVEV come from the germline V gene (reference sequence). The CDR3 is 15 residues long. The CDR3 DNA follows: TGTGCCAGCAGCCCGACTAGAAGTCCCTACAATGAGCAGTTCTTC. It is translated as CASSPTRSPYNEQFF.